The entry that follows covers one TCR beta chain sequence. What it recognizes is unknown. This sample's time point: 20-29 weeks after completion of therapy. The CDR3 has 16 amino acids. The germline CDR1 and CDR2 sequences are MGHRA and YSYEKL. The source of the sample is a study of T cell therapy after organ transplantation. Study context: Blood for the long-term post-therapy sample came 20 to 29 weeks after therapy.

Measured with immunoSEQ multiplex PCR; TCRdb has only the in-frame clones, and not every one. The sample includes fewer than 25,000 clones, 84% of them seen just once. The rearrangement uses TRBV4-1 and TRBJ2-5, with TRBD1 identical over 8 bases. The DNA end favors TRBJ2-7, so the J call may be wrong. The source is a human patient who had received a solid organ transplant and had CMV disease. Some T cells may arise from the graft donor. The sample here was CD8+ T cells from blood, taken after autologous CMV-specific T cell therapy. The CDR3 DNA is TGCGCCAGCAGCCATTCCCACAGGGGGGATCCCTACGAGCAGTACTTC. This translates into CASSHSHRGDPYEQYF.